The T cell receptor (beta chain) described here comes from a study of blood T cell repertoires in COVID-19. For the study at large: Acute and convalescent COVID-19 samples came from the United States, Italy and Spain. In each case, the material was cDNA or gDNA derived from T cells, B-cell-depleted T cells, or PBMCs.

V lost 2 bases and J 2 bases, leaving 10 bases between the germline ends. Germline CDR1 SGDLS, CDR2 YYNGEE. This CDR3 is 14 amino acids long. Produced via immunoSEQ multiplex PCR; TCRdb's table is partial and in-frame only. The data contain 150,000 to 200,000 clones, around 89% of them seen just once; the ten biggest clones take up 6.6%. Symptom resolution, clearance, or two negative PCRs marked the recovered donors of Cohort 3. Sequencing was done on a sample of PBMCs or T cells enriched from blood (not recorded which). V usage is TRBV9 and J usage is TRBJ1-1; TRBD1 might be the D (5 bases). This TCR derives from a woman aged 45-59 years who had recovered from COVID-19. The CDR3 DNA sequence: TGTGCCAGCAGCGTTAGGGGAGGAAACACTGAAGCTTTCTTT. Amino acids: CASSVRGGNTEAFF.